This T cell receptor beta chain was sequenced in a study of OX40 agonist ivuxolimab in advanced cancers. Germline V lookup: CDR1 ENHRY, CDR2 SYGVKD. V shed 10 bases, J shed 1 base, and the junction held 7 bases outside the gene matches. CDR3 length: 14 residues. To note about this clone: The antigen is undetermined.

Study outcomes and limitations: Individuals who were partial responders at 0.1-3.0 mg/kg had clonal expansion that ranked among the lowest.

The method was immunoSEQ multiplex PCR; TCRdb's version includes in-frame clones alone and lacks a portion of them. The repertoire holds some 41,000 clones, with about 86% as singletons. The clonotype originates from an adult with an advanced solid tumor such as melanoma, head and neck, liver or kidney cancer. The chain couples TRBV10-3 to TRBJ2-3; 8 nucleotides agree with TRBD1. Specimen: CD4+ or CD8+ T cells sorted from blood, collected in a trial of the OX40 agonist ivuxolimab. The CDR3 nucleotides read TGTGCCACCTCTGGACAGGGAGGCACAGATACGCAGTATTTT. Amino acids: CATSGQGGTDTQYF.